This T cell receptor beta chain is drawn from a study of cytomegalovirus exposure and HLA in healthy donors. Trimming shortened V by 1 base and J by 4 bases, and 8 bases separated the two germline ends. The CDR3 spans 14 residues. Per the germline V gene, CDR1 is SGHVS and CDR2 is FQNEAQ. Details on this clone: The sample carries other DNA sequences with the same CDR3.

The study ran its PCR with 60 Vbeta and 13 Jbeta primers. The method was immunoSEQ multiplex PCR; TCRdb's version includes in-frame clones alone and lacks a portion of them. Here the sample spans just over 150,000 clones, approximately 79% being singletons. The sequenced sample consisted of PBMCs. This TCR was sampled from a woman in her forties or fifties in good health and CMV-seropositive. This sequence joins TRBV7-8 and TRBJ1-5; D is perhaps TRBD1 (5 bases). DNA of the CDR3: TGTGCCAGCAGCTTAGGGGGGGGGAATCAGCCCCAGCATTTT. Translated, it gives CASSLGGGNQPQHF.